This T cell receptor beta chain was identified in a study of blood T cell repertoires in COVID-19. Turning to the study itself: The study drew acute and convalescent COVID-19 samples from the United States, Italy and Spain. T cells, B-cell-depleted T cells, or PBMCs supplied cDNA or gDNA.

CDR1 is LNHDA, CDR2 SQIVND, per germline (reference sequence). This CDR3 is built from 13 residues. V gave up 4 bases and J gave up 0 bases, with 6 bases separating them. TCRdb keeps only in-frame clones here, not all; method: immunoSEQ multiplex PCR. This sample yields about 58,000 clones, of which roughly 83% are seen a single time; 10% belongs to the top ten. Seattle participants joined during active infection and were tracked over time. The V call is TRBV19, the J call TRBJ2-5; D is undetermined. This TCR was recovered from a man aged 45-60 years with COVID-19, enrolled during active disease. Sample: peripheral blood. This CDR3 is CASSKQDQETQYF. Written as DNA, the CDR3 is TGTGCCAGTAGTAAACAAGACCAAGAGACCCAGTACTTC.